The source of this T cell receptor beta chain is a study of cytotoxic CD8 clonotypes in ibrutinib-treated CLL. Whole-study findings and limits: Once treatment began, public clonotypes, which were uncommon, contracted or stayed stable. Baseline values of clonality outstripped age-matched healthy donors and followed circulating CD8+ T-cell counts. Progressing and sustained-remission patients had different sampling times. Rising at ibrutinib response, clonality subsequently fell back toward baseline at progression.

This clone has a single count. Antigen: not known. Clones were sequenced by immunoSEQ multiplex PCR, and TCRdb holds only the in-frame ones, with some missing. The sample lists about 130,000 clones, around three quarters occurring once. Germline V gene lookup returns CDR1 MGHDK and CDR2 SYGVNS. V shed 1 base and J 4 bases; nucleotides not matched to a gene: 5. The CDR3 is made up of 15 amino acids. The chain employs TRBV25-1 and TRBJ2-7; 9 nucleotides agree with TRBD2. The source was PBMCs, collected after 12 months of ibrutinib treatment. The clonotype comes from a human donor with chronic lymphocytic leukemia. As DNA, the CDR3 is TGTGCCAGCAGTGAATTGTTAGCGGGAGTATACGAGCAGTACTTC. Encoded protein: CASSELLAGVYEQYF.